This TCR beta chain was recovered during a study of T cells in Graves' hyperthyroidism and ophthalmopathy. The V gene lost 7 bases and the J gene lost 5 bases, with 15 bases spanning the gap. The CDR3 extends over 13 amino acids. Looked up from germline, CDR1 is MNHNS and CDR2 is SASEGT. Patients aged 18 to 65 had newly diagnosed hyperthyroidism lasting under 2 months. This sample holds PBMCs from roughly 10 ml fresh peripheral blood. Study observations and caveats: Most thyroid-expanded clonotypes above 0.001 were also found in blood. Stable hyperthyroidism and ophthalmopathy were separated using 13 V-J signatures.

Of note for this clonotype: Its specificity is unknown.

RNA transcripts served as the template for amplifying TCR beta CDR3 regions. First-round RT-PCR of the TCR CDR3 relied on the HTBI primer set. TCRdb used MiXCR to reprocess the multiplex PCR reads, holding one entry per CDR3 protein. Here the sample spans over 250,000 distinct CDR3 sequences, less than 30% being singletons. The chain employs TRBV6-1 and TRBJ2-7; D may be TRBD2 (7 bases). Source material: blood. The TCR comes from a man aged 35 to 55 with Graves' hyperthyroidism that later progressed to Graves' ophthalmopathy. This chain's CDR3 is CASKGGGEHEQYF. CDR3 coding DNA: TGTGCCAGCAAGGGGGGGGGCGAGCACGAGCAGTACTTC.